This TCR beta chain derives from a study of response to subunit inactivated influenza vaccine. The CDR3 is 17 residues long. CDR1 is DFQATT, CDR2 SNEGSKA, per germline (reference sequence). The V gene end was trimmed by 6 bases and the J gene end by 3 bases; junction bases not matched to a gene: 16. MiXCR was run by TCRdb on the RT-PCR reads, yielding one entry per CDR3 protein. The sample records around 600,000 distinct CDR3 sequences, around 11% being singletons. The same specimen was also included in a second study, on T cells expressing NK-cell markers. That work states: It was by 5'RACE template switching with UMIs that TCR beta cDNA was made. The study sequenced eight donors, seven HCMV-seropositive and one seronegative.

The receptor was isolated from a man aged 45-65 years who received an inactivated influenza vaccine. V usage is TRBV20-1 and J usage is TRBJ2-7, with 11 bases that match TRBD2. Sample: PBMCs from blood, taken on the day of vaccination. The CDR3 spells CSAHNPITGTSGYEQYF. The CDR3 region has the DNA TGCAGTGCCCACAACCCCATCACCGGGACTAGCGGCTACGAGCAGTACTTC.